This TCR beta chain was retrieved from a study of cytomegalovirus exposure and HLA in healthy donors. In the PCR, 60 Vbeta and 13 Jbeta primers were used. The assay was immunoSEQ multiplex PCR, and TCRdb's table has in-frame clones only and misses some. In the table there are 150,000 to 200,000 clones, about three quarters of which are singletons. Regarding this clone: Its antigen is undetermined.

The CDR3 totals 14 residues. V lost 9 bases to trimming and J lost 3 bases; unmatched junction nucleotides: 8. Per the germline V gene, CDR1 is SGHRS and CDR2 is YFSETQ. Whole-study findings and limits: Later on, an analysis tied 15,000 or so TCR beta sequences to HLA alleles at 0.05 false discovery rate. Later work found that TCR association rates differed between HLA loci; DRB1 had the most and HLA-C the fewest. As a later analysis revealed, most CMV-associated TCR beta chains appeared HLA-restricted. In a later analysis, compared with equally common non-associated chains, HLA-associated beta chains were more expanded.

Sequencing input: PBMCs. The chain has TRBV5-1 and TRBJ2-3, with 9 bases lining up with TRBD1. This receptor was obtained from a woman in her 50s in good health and CMV-seropositive. Written as DNA, the CDR3 is TGCGCCACCGGGACAGGGCTAAGGACAGATACGCAGTATTTT. It translates to CATGTGLRTDTQYF.